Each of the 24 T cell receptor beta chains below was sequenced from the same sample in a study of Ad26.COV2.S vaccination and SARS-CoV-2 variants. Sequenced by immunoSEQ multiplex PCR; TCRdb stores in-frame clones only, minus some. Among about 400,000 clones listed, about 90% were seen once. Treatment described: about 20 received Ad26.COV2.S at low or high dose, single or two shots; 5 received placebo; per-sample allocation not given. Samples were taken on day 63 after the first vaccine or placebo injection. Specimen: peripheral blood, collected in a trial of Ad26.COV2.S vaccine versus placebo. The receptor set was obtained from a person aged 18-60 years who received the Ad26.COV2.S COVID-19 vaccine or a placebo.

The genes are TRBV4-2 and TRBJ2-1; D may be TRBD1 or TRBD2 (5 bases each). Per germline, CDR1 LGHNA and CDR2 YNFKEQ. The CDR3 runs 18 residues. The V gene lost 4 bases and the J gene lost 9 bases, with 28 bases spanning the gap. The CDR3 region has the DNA TGTGCCAGCAGCCGCGGGCCTCCTACGGGACGAGTGAGTATTGAGCAGTTCTTC. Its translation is CASSRGPPTGRVSIEQFF.

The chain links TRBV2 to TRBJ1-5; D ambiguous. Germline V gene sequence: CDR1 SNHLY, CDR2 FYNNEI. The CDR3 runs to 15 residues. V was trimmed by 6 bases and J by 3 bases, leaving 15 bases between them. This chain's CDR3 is CASRLELADNQPQHF. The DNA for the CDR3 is TGTGCCAGCAGATTAGAGCTGGCAGACAATCAGCCCCAGCATTTT.

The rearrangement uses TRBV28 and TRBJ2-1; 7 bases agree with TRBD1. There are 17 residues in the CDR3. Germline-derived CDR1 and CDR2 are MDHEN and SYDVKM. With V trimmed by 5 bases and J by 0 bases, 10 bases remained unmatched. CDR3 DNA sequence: TGTGCCAGCAGTACTTCCTGGACAGGCCACTCCTACAATGAGCAGTTCTTC. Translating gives CASSTSWTGHSYNEQFF.

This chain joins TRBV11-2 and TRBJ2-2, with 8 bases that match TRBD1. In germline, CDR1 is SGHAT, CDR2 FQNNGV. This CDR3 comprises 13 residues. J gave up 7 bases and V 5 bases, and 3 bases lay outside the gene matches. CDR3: CASSGQGGGELFF. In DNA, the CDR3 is TGTGCCAGCAGCGGACAGGGAGGCGGGGAGCTGTTTTTT.

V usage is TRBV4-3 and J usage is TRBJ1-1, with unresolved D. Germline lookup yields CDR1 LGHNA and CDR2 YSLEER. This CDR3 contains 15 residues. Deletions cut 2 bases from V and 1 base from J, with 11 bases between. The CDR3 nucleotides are TGCGCCAGCAGCCAACTCCAGGAGGGGAACACTGAAGCTTTCTTT. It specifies CASSQLQEGNTEAFF.

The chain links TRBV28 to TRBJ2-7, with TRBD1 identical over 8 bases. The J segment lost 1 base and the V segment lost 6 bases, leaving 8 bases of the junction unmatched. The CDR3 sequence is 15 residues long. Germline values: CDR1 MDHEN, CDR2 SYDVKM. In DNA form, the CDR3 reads TGTGCCAGCAGCCGACCAAGGACAGGGTCCTACGAGCAGTACTTC. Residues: CASSRPRTGSYEQYF.

CDR3 DNA: TGTGCCAGCAGTTTACCCGGACCTAACACTGAAGCTTTCTTT. It encodes CASSLPGPNTEAFF. This chain links TRBV28 with TRBJ1-1; D unresolved. The CDR3 covers 14 residues. Trimming removed 2 bases from V and 2 bases from J, with 9 bases in between. Germline loops: CDR1 MDHEN, CDR2 SYDVKM.

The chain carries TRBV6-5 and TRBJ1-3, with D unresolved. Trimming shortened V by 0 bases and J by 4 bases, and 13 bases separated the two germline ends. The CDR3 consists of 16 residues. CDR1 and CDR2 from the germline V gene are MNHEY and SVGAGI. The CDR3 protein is CASSYSPSGSGNTIYF. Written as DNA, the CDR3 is TGTGCCAGCAGTTACTCCCCCTCGGGATCGGGAAACACCATATATTTT.

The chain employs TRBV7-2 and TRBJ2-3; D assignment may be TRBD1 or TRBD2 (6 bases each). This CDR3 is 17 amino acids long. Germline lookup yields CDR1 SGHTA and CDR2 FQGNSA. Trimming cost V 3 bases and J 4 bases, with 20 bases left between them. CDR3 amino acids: CASSFRGGPGGPDTQYF. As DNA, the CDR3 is TGTGCCAGCAGCTTCAGAGGGGGACCCGGGGGTCCAGATACGCAGTATTTT.

CDR3 protein: CASSVVSEETQYF. The DNA for the CDR3 is TGTGCCAGCAGCGTAGTGTCAGAGGAGACCCAGTACTTC. This chain joins TRBV9 and TRBJ2-5; D gene ambiguous. Trimming took 0 bases from V and 5 from J, leaving 8 bases between them. Looked up from germline, CDR1 is SGDLS and CDR2 is YYNGEE. The CDR3 spans 13 residues.

This CDR3 is CASSRGGSQETQYF. The DNA for the CDR3 is TGTGCCAGCAGTCGTGGGGGAAGCCAAGAGACCCAGTACTTC. The chain employs TRBV6-6 and TRBJ2-5, with D perhaps TRBD1 or TRBD2 (5 bases each). CDR1 is MNHNY and CDR2 is SVGAGI in the germline V gene (reference sequence). This CDR3 has 14 amino acids. V was clipped by 5 bases and J by 1 base, with 11 bases between them.

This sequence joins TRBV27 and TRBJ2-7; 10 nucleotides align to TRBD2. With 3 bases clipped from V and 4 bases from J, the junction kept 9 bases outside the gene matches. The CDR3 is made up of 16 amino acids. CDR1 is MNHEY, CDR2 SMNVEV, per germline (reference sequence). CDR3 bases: TGTGCCAGCAGTTTCCGCCTAGCGGGGGTAGCGTACGAGCAGTACTTC. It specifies CASSFRLAGVAYEQYF.

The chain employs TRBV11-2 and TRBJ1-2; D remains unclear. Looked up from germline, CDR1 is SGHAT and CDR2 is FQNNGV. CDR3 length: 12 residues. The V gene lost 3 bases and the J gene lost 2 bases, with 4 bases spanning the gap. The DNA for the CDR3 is TGTGCCAGCAGCTTGGTGAACTATGGCTACACCTTC. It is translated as CASSLVNYGYTF.

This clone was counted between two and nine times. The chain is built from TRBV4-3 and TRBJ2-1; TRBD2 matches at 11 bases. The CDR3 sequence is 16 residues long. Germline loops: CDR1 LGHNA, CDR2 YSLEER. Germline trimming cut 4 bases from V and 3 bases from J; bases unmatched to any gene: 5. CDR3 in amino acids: CASSRQLAGVYNEQFF. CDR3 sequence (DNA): TGCGCCAGCAGCCGACAACTAGCGGGGGTCTACAATGAGCAGTTCTTC.

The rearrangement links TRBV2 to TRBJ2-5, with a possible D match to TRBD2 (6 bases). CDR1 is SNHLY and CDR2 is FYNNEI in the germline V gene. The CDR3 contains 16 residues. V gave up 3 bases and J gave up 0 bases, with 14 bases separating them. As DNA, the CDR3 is TGTGCCAGCAGTGACCCGGGCCGGGGGTACCAAGAGACCCAGTACTTC. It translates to CASSDPGRGYQETQYF.

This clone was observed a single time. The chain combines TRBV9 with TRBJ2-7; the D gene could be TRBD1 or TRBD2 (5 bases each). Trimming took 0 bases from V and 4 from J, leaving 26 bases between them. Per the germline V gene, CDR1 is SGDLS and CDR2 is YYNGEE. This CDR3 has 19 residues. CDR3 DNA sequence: TGTGCCAGCAGCGTAGCGCCCGGGACCCCCGGTTTAAATCCATACGAGCAGTACTTC. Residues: CASSVAPGTPGLNPYEQYF.

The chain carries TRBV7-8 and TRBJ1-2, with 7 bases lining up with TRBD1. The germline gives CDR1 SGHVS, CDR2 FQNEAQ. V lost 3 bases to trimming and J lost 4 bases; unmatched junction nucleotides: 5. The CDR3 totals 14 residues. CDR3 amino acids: CASSFPGTAYGYTF. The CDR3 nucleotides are TGTGCCAGCAGCTTCCCCGGGACAGCCTATGGCTACACCTTC.

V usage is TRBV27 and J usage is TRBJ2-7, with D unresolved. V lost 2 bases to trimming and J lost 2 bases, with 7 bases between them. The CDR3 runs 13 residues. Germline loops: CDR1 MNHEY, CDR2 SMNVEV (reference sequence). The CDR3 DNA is TGTGCCAGCAGTTTAGGGGATGCCTACGAGCAGTACTTC. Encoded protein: CASSLGDAYEQYF.

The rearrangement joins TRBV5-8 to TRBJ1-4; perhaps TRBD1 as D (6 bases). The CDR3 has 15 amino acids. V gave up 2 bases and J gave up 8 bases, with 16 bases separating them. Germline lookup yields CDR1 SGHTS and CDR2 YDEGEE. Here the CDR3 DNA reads TGTGCCAGCAGCTTCCCGTGGGAAGGGGGAGAAAAACTGTTTTTT. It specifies CASSFPWEGGEKLFF.

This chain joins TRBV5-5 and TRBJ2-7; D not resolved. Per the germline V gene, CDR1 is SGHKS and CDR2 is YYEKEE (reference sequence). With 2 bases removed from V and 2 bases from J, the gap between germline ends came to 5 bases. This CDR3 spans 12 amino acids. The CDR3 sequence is CASSFPAYEQYF. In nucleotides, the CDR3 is TGTGCCAGCAGCTTCCCCGCCTACGAGCAGTACTTC.

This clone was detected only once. The CDR3 nucleotides read TGTGCCAGCAGCTTAGTTTTTGTTAGCGGGGGCGGGTACGAGCAGTACTTC. Encoded protein: CASSLVFVSGGGYEQYF. The rearrangement links TRBV7-2 to TRBJ2-7; TRBD2 agrees at 9 bases. The V segment lost 1 base and the J segment 4 bases; nucleotides outside the gene matches: 11. Germline V gives CDR1 SGHTA, CDR2 FQGNSA. The CDR3 contains 17 residues.

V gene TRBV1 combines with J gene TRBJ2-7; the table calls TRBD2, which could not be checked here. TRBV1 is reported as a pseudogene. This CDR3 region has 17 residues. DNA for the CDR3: TGCACCAGCAGCCAAGATGGTCTAGCGGGGGCCAACTACGAGCAGTACTTC. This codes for CTSSQDGLAGANYEQYF.

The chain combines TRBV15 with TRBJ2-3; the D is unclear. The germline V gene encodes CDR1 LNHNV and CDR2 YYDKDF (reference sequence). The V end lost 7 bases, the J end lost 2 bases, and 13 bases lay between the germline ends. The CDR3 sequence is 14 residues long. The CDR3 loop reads CATNLGFYTDTQYF. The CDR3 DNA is TGTGCCACCAATTTGGGGTTCTACACAGATACGCAGTATTTT.

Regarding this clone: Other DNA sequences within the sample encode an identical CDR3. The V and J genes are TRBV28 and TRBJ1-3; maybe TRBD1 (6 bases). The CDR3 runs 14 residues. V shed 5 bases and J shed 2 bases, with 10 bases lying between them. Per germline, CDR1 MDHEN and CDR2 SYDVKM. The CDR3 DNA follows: TGTGCCAGCAGTCCACAGGGCGCTGGAAACACCATATATTTT. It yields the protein CASSPQGAGNTIYF.